The 25 T cell receptor beta chains below come from one sample, sequenced in a study of CD8 T cells in ankylosing spondylitis. TCRdb called the 5' RACE reads again in MiXCR, with one record for every CDR3 protein. The sample has some 270,000 distinct CDR3 sequences, 30% to 35% seen once. The material sequenced was blood, either unsorted or a sorted T cell fraction (not recorded which). The receptors shown here come from a male donor with ankylosing spondylitis or in good health (not recorded which).

The rearrangement joins TRBV5-6 to TRBJ2-1; D is undetermined. The germline gives CDR1 SGHDT, CDR2 YYEEEE. The CDR3 runs to 12 residues. Trimming cost V 6 bases and J 4 bases, with 8 bases left between them. CDR3 region: CASTSAYNEQFF. CDR3 DNA sequence: TGTGCCAGCACTTCAGCGTACAATGAGCAGTTCTTC.

This clonotype was counted a few times. This rearrangement joins TRBV15 to TRBJ2-2; 10 nucleotides line up with TRBD1. This CDR3 spans 15 amino acids. The V gene's germline CDR1 is LNHNV and CDR2 YYDKDF (reference sequence). Trimming removed 8 bases from V and 7 bases from J; junction bases left unmatched: 10. The CDR3 bases are TGTGCCACCCTCGCGGTGGGACAGGGGCACGGGGAGCTGTTTTTT. It is translated as CATLAVGQGHGELFF.

This clonotype has only one observation. The J gene is TRBJ2-7, the V gene TRBV7-9; possibly TRBD1 for D (7 bases). The CDR3 has 16 amino acids. Trimming stripped 3 bases from V and 0 bases from J, with 15 bases between. The germline V gene encodes CDR1 SEHNR and CDR2 FQNEAQ (reference sequence). In DNA, the CDR3 is TGTGCCAGCAGCTTCCGGGGGACAGCGAGCTCCTACGAGCAGTACTTC. It encodes CASSFRGTASSYEQYF.

The gene calls are TRBV7-8 and TRBJ2-3; D is undetermined. Germline CDR1 and CDR2: SGHVS and FQNEAQ. This CDR3 region has 14 residues. V lost 4 bases and J 0 bases, leaving 8 bases between the germline ends. Here the CDR3 reads CASSSPASTDTQYF. CDR3 coding DNA: TGTGCCAGCAGCTCCCCGGCTAGCACAGATACGCAGTATTTT.

The chain is built from TRBV20-1 and TRBJ1-1; D is unclear. The germline V gene has CDR1 DFQATT and CDR2 SNEGSKA (reference sequence). This CDR3 has 13 amino acids. V was trimmed by 3 bases and J by 3 bases, leaving 11 bases between them. CDR3 region: CSASEDQYTEAFF. As DNA, the CDR3 is TGCAGTGCTAGTGAGGATCAATACACTGAAGCTTTCTTT.

This clonotype was observed a handful of times. V is TRBV20-1 and J is TRBJ2-2, with a possible D match to TRBD2 (6 bases). V lost 1 base, J lost 3 bases, and 15 bases lay in between. The CDR3 has 16 amino acids. Per the germline V gene, CDR1 is DFQATT and CDR2 is SNEGSKA (reference sequence). The CDR3 sequence: CSARVGGSGDTGELFF. CDR3 DNA: TGCAGTGCTAGAGTGGGGGGTAGCGGAGACACCGGGGAGCTGTTTTTT.

The genes are TRBV20-1 and TRBJ1-1; TRBD1 is a possible D gene (6 bases). Germline lookup yields CDR1 DFQATT and CDR2 SNEGSKA (reference sequence). With 4 bases removed from V and 1 base from J, the gap between germline ends came to 13 bases. The CDR3 loop spans 14 amino acids. In nucleotides, the CDR3 is TGCAGTGCTATGGCGGGGGCCAAGAACACTGAAGCTTTCTTT. Protein: CSAMAGAKNTEAFF.

This chain joins TRBV28 and TRBJ2-5; D ambiguous. The germline V gene has CDR1 MDHEN and CDR2 SYDVKM. V was clipped by 5 bases and J by 4 bases, with 20 bases between them. There are 16 residues in the CDR3. The CDR3 protein is CASSAAYGSLGETQYF. The CDR3 DNA follows: TGTGCCAGCAGTGCCGCATACGGATCCCTTGGAGAGACCCAGTACTTC.

This clonotype was counted only a few times. V and J are TRBV6-5 and TRBJ2-3; 8 bases align to TRBD2. Germline V gene lookup returns CDR1 MNHEY and CDR2 SVGAGI. The CDR3 has 15 residues. V shed 6 bases and J 2 bases; nucleotides not matched to a gene: 7. CDR3 DNA sequence: TGTGCCAGCAGCTTAGTAGCGGGGTCCACAGATACGCAGTATTTT. It encodes CASSLVAGSTDTQYF.

This rearrangement joins TRBV7-8 to TRBJ2-1; tentatively, D is TRBD1 (6 bases). This CDR3 contains 18 residues. Germline CDR1 SGHVS, CDR2 FQNEAQ. V was shortened by 4 bases and J by 8 bases, with 27 bases between the two germline ends. This chain's CDR3 is CASSSWGTGKNELHEQFF. The CDR3 bases are TGTGCCAGCAGCTCTTGGGGCACAGGGAAGAATGAGTTACATGAGCAGTTCTTC.

This clonotype was found a few times. The chain employs TRBV11-1 and TRBJ2-7; 8 nucleotides line up with TRBD2. Germline CDR1 and CDR2: SGHAT and FQDESV (reference sequence). The CDR3 covers 18 residues. The J segment lost 1 base and the V segment lost 4 bases, leaving 15 bases of the junction unmatched. This CDR3 reads CASSSRGSGANPSYEQYF. Here the CDR3 DNA reads TGTGCCAGCAGCTCCCGGGGTAGCGGGGCTAATCCTTCCTACGAGCAGTACTTC.

This clonotype was detected a few times. The gene calls are TRBV12-3 or TRBV12-4 and TRBJ2-3, with D hard to call. Trimming left V 3 bases short and J 2 bases short, with 9 bases between. This CDR3 has 14 amino acids. CDR3 region: CASSLTLVTDTQYF. As DNA, the CDR3 is TGTGCCAGCAGTTTGACGCTAGTCACAGATACGCAGTATTTT.

This chain uses TRBV5-1 with TRBJ2-1, with unresolved D. The CDR3 consists of 12 residues. Trimming cost V 4 bases and J 9 bases, with 11 bases left between them. Germline V gene lookup returns CDR1 SGHRS and CDR2 YFSETQ. This chain's CDR3 is CASSPPVGEQFF. CDR3 in DNA: TGCGCCAGCAGCCCTCCGGTAGGTGAGCAGTTCTTC.

This chain connects TRBV5-6 to TRBJ2-2, with D perhaps TRBD1 (5 bases). The length of the CDR3 is 16 residues. V was clipped by 6 bases and J by 1 base, with 16 bases between them. CDR1 SGHDT and CDR2 YYEEEE come from the germline V gene. The CDR3, as DNA: TGTGCCAGCACCAAATTGGGGCTGCTGAACACCGGGGAGCTGTTTTTT. Amino acids: CASTKLGLLNTGELFF. Based on the CDR3 plus reference TRBV5-6 and TRBJ2-2, the full variable domain is DAGVTQSPTHLIKTRGQQVTLRCSPKSGHDTVSWYQQALGQGPQFIFQYYEEEERQRGNFPDRFSGHQFPNYSSELNVNALLLGDSALYLCASTKLGLLNTGELFFGEGSRLTVL.

In its sample, this clonotype was seen a few times. J is TRBJ2-1 and V is TRBV15; 10 positions match TRBD2. The J segment lost 10 bases and the V segment lost 1 base, leaving 7 bases of the junction unmatched. Germline V gene data show CDR1 as LNHNV and CDR2 as YYDKDF (reference sequence). The CDR3 consists of 15 residues. The CDR3 DNA follows: TGTGCCACCAGCAGAGGGCTAGCGGGGGTGGTAGAGCAGTTCTTC. Its translation: CATSRGLAGVVEQFF.

The V gene is TRBV9, the J gene TRBJ1-1; D gene ambiguous. CDR3 length: 13 residues. The germline CDR1 and CDR2 sequences are SGDLS and YYNGEE. V shed 4 bases and J shed 8 bases, with 15 bases lying between them. The CDR3 is CASSSHHRGEAFF. The CDR3 DNA is TGTGCCAGCAGCTCCCACCACCGTGGGGAAGCTTTCTTT.

This chain uses TRBV4-1 with TRBJ2-3; D uncertain. The CDR3 extends over 15 amino acids. Germline CDR1 MGHRA, CDR2 YSYEKL. The V end lost 1 base, the J end lost 0 bases, and 8 bases lay between the germline ends. CDR3 amino acids: CASSQGAFSTDTQYF. The CDR3 nucleotides read TGCGCCAGCAGCCAAGGGGCCTTTAGCACAGATACGCAGTATTTT.

The chain links TRBV5-1 to TRBJ2-7; D could derive from TRBD1 or TRBD2 (6 bases each). Germline V gene sequence: CDR1 SGHRS, CDR2 YFSETQ. Trimming took off 5 bases at V and 5 bases at J, with 14 bases between the two ends. This CDR3 region has 13 residues. The CDR3 loop is CASSPGAKDEQYF. In nucleotides, the CDR3 is TGCGCCAGCAGTCCGGGGGCCAAGGACGAGCAGTACTTC. The full variable domain, in which reference TRBV5-1 and TRBJ2-7 provide the parts outside the CDR3, is KAGVTQTPRYLIKTRGQQVTLSCSPISGHRSVSWYQQTPGQGLQFLFEYFSETQRNKGNFPGRFSGRQFSNSRSEMNVSTLELGDSALYLCASSPGAKDEQYFGPGTRLTVT.

This clonotype occurred a few times. The chain joins TRBV6-4 to TRBJ2-5, with D possibly TRBD1 on 6 matching bases. Germline V gives CDR1 MRHNA, CDR2 SNTAGT. The CDR3 totals 14 residues. Trimming took off 7 bases at V and 1 base at J, with 13 bases between the two ends. The CDR3 loop reads CASTAGVSQETQYF. In DNA, the CDR3 is TGTGCCAGCACGGCAGGGGTATCCCAAGAGACCCAGTACTTC.

This chain uses TRBV20-1 with TRBJ2-3; 12 positions agree with TRBD2. Germline V gene data show CDR1 as DFQATT and CDR2 as SNEGSKA (reference sequence). The CDR3 contains 14 residues. V trimming: 4 bases; J trimming: 10 bases; junction bases outside the gene matches: 9. CDR3 bases: TGCAGTGCTACAGGGACTAGCGGGTCCAAAGCGCAGTATTTT. Its protein product is CSATGTSGSKAQYF.

This sequence joins TRBV5-1 and TRBJ2-1, with 11 bases matching TRBD2. J lost 9 bases, V lost 2 bases, and 7 bases had no gene match. The CDR3 loop spans 15 amino acids. Germline V CDR1 and CDR2: SGHRS, YFSETQ. CDR3 loop: CASSFSSSGGLEQFF. The CDR3 DNA reads as TGCGCCAGCAGCTTTTCGTCTAGCGGGGGGCTTGAGCAGTTCTTC.

This clonotype was seen a few times. The chain links TRBV12-3 or TRBV12-4 to TRBJ2-6; TRBD1 agrees at 7 bases. There are 16 residues in the CDR3. V shed 4 bases, J shed 1 base, and the junction held 4 bases outside the gene matches. CDR3: CASSYRQGSGANVLTF. In nucleotides, the CDR3 is TGTGCCAGCAGTTACCGACAGGGTTCTGGGGCCAACGTCCTGACTTTC.

This chain connects TRBV29-1 to TRBJ2-7, with a tentative D call TRBD2 (6 bases). The ends were cut back, 5 bases at V and 0 bases at J, with 14 bases in the middle. From germline, CDR1 is SQVTM and CDR2 ANQGSEA. The CDR3 has 14 residues. As DNA, the CDR3 is TGCAGCGTTCCTAGAGGCGGGAACTCCTACGAGCAGTACTTC. This encodes CSVPRGGNSYEQYF.

This clonotype was detected only a few times. V is TRBV20-1 and J is TRBJ1-2; no firm D call. This CDR3 has 12 amino acids. Germline lookup yields CDR1 DFQATT and CDR2 SNEGSKA (reference sequence). V was pared by 0 bases and J by 2 bases, with 4 bases between. CDR3 region: CSAREGNYGYTF. The CDR3 nucleotides are TGCAGTGCTAGAGAGGGGAACTATGGCTACACCTTC.

V and J are TRBV28 and TRBJ2-5; weak D call: TRBD1 (6 bases). Trimming left V 6 bases short and J 0 bases short, with 11 bases between. The CDR3 totals 14 residues. Per the germline V gene, CDR1 is MDHEN and CDR2 is SYDVKM. The CDR3 nucleotides read TGTGCCAGCAGGGGGACAACGTACCAAGAGACCCAGTACTTC. This encodes CASRGTTYQETQYF.